These 29 T cell receptor beta chains were all obtained from the same sample, sequenced in a study of cytomegalovirus exposure and HLA in healthy donors. PCR was performed using 60 Vbeta and 13 Jbeta primers. TCRdb's copy holds only in-frame clones and misses some; the assay was immunoSEQ multiplex PCR. The sample contains approximately 120,000 clones, about 80% of which appear only once. The material sequenced was PBMCs. These receptors were obtained from a human donor in good health.

CDR3 amino acids: CASRPGLAGEANTGELFF. The CDR3 nucleotides read TGTGCCAGCAGACCGGGACTAGCGGGAGAGGCGAACACCGGGGAGCTGTTTTTT. V usage is TRBV9 and J usage is TRBJ2-2; TRBD2 agrees at 14 bases. Trimming removed 5 bases from V and 0 bases from J; junction bases left unmatched: 6. CDR1 is SGDLS, CDR2 YYNGEE, per germline. The CDR3 length is 18 residues.

The V call is TRBV15, the J call TRBJ2-7; D is perhaps TRBD1 (6 bases). The V end was cut by 0 bases, the J end by 0 bases, with 18 bases between. Looked up from germline, CDR1 is LNHNV and CDR2 is YYDKDF (reference sequence). The CDR3 is made up of 18 amino acids. This CDR3 reads CATSRDNPPDRHSYEQYF. Written as DNA, the CDR3 is TGTGCCACCAGCAGAGATAACCCCCCGGACAGACACTCCTACGAGCAGTACTTC.

The table lists this clone with a count of one. The rearrangement uses TRBV5-1 and TRBJ2-1; 9 bases are a match to TRBD2. Germline V gene lookup returns CDR1 SGHRS and CDR2 YFSETQ. Germline trimming cut 2 bases from V and 10 bases from J; bases unmatched to any gene: 10. CDR3 length: 15 residues. Written as DNA, the CDR3 is TGCGCCAGCAGCTTCAGTTTAGCGGGGGTAGGGGAGCAGTTCTTC. It yields the protein CASSFSLAGVGEQFF.

The rearrangement links TRBV2 to TRBJ1-2, with D unresolved. CDR1 and CDR2 (germline): SNHLY, FYNNEI. V gave up 3 bases and J gave up 4 bases, with 9 bases separating them. The CDR3 covers 13 residues. The CDR3: CASSERESYGYTF. For the CDR3, the DNA is TGTGCCAGCAGTGAGAGGGAATCCTATGGCTACACCTTC.

The V call is TRBV29-1, the J call TRBJ2-4; perhaps TRBD2 as D (6 bases). Looked up from germline, CDR1 is SQVTM and CDR2 is ANQGSEA. The CDR3 is 13 residues long. Trimming stripped 7 bases from V and 0 bases from J, with 10 bases between. CDR3 bases: TGCAGCGCCGGGACTGTAGCCAAAAACATTCAGTACTTC. Translating it yields CSAGTVAKNIQYF.

This chain uses TRBV29-1 with TRBJ2-5, with 7 bases fitting TRBD2. Germline V gene data show CDR1 as SQVTM and CDR2 as ANQGSEA. This CDR3 spans 12 amino acids. V lost 7 bases, J lost 2 bases, and 4 bases stayed unmatched. The CDR3 sequence: CSATGGQETQYF. The CDR3 coding sequence is TGCAGCGCAACGGGGGGACAAGAGACCCAGTACTTC. The full variable domain, rest sourced from reference TRBV29-1 and TRBJ2-5, is SAVISQKPSRDICQRGTSLTIQCQVDSQVTMMFWYRQQPGQSLTLIATANQGSEATYESGFVIDKFPISRPNLTFSTLTVSNMSPEDSSIYLCSATGGQETQYFGPGTRLLVL.

The chain joins TRBV27 to TRBJ2-7; D might be TRBD1 (5 bases). The germline gives CDR1 MNHEY, CDR2 SMNVEV (reference sequence). CDR3 length equals 15 residues. V lost 2 bases and J lost 2, with 13 bases in between. This chain's CDR3 is CASSLMAGLPYEQYF. CDR3 nucleotides: TGTGCCAGCAGTTTAATGGCAGGGCTACCCTACGAGCAGTACTTC.

V usage is TRBV10-3 and J usage is TRBJ1-4, with 10 bases identical to TRBD1. V was clipped by 4 bases and J by 1 base; unmatched bases: 0. The germline V gene encodes CDR1 ENHRY and CDR2 SYGVKD. The CDR3 contains 15 residues. The CDR3, as DNA: TGTGCCATCAGTGGGACAGGGGGAACTAATGAAAAACTGTTTTTT. Amino acids: CAISGTGGTNEKLFF.

The rearrangement uses TRBV6-6 and TRBJ1-5; unclear D gene. Germline V gene sequence: CDR1 MNHNY, CDR2 SVGAGI (reference sequence). This CDR3 has 14 amino acids. V lost 7 bases and J lost 5, with 15 bases in between. The CDR3 sequence: CASTPPGRDQPQHF. CDR3 bases: TGTGCCAGCACCCCCCCTGGGAGGGATCAGCCCCAGCATTTT.

The chain couples TRBV5-1 to TRBJ1-2; 7 bases map to TRBD1. This CDR3 spans 16 amino acids. Germline lookup yields CDR1 SGHRS and CDR2 YFSETQ. V shed 4 bases, J shed 1 base, and the junction held 10 bases outside the gene matches. The CDR3 nucleotides read TGCGCCAGCAGCCCCGGACAGGCGATTAGTAACTATGGCTACACCTTC. The encoded protein is CASSPGQAISNYGYTF.

This chain links TRBV19 with TRBJ1-1; 8 bases agree with TRBD1. The CDR3 loop spans 15 amino acids. V gave up 7 bases and J gave up 1 base; unmatched junction bases: 8. The germline V gene has CDR1 LNHDA and CDR2 SQIVND (reference sequence). The CDR3 bases are TGTGCCAGTAAGGACAGGGTTGGTGCGAACACTGAAGCTTTCTTT. It codes for CASKDRVGANTEAFF.

The rearrangement joins TRBV6-4 to TRBJ2-3; 8 nucleotides line up with TRBD2. This CDR3 is 16 amino acids long. The junction had 3 bases not matched to a gene; V was cut back by 0 bases and J by 1 base. CDR1 and CDR2 (germline): MRHNA, SNTAGT. CDR3 nucleotide sequence: TGTGCCAGCAGTGACTCGTTGACTAGCGGCACAGATACGCAGTATTTT. This translates into CASSDSLTSGTDTQYF.

A single count supports this clone. The V call is TRBV6-6, the J call TRBJ2-5, with TRBD1 matching over 10 bases. Germline lookup yields CDR1 MNHNY and CDR2 SVGAGI (reference sequence). The CDR3 totals 14 residues. With 9 bases clipped from V and 0 bases from J, the junction kept 4 bases outside the gene matches. CDR3 region: CASGDRGHQETQYF. CDR3 bases: TGTGCCAGTGGGGACAGGGGACACCAAGAGACCCAGTACTTC.

The chain carries TRBV28 and TRBJ2-7, with 8 bases aligning to TRBD1. Germline-derived CDR1 and CDR2 are MDHEN and SYDVKM. Trimming at V came to 7 bases and at J to 6 bases, leaving 11 bases not matched to a gene. The CDR3 extends over 14 amino acids. CDR3 coding DNA: TGTGCCAGCACCCAGGGGGCTACTCGTTTCGAGCAGTACTTC. Protein sequence: CASTQGATRFEQYF.

This chain joins TRBV2 and TRBJ1-6, with TRBD1 as a possible D gene (5 bases). With 10 bases removed from V and 10 bases from J, the gap between germline ends came to 23 bases. Germline V gene sequence: CDR1 SNHLY, CDR2 FYNNEI. CDR3 length: 15 residues. The CDR3 sequence: CAISTGGIETSPLHF. CDR3 nucleotide sequence: TGTGCCATCTCCACTGGGGGGATTGAAACCTCACCCCTCCACTTT.

The V gene is TRBV6-5, the J gene TRBJ2-1; D perhaps matches TRBD1 (6 bases). From germline, CDR1 is MNHEY and CDR2 SVGAGI. The CDR3 totals 13 residues. Trimming removed 6 bases at V and 3 bases at J, with 9 bases between. The CDR3 DNA reads as TGTGCCAGCAGGGGGGCGAACTACAATGAGCAGTTCTTC. This gives the protein CASRGANYNEQFF.

The rearrangement links TRBV28 to TRBJ2-7; TRBD2 matches 8 bases. V lost 1 base to trimming and J lost 1 base; unmatched junction nucleotides: 6. This CDR3 comprises 16 residues. Germline V lookup: CDR1 MDHEN, CDR2 SYDVKM. CDR3 sequence: CASSLSKSGRSYEQYF. The CDR3 DNA reads TGTGCCAGCAGTTTATCTAAGAGCGGGAGATCCTACGAGCAGTACTTC.

V usage is TRBV10-3 and J usage is TRBJ1-1; D perhaps matches TRBD1 (6 bases). V gave up 6 bases and J gave up 3 bases, with 14 bases separating them. The length of the CDR3 is 14 residues. Per the germline V gene, CDR1 is ENHRY and CDR2 is SYGVKD. CDR3 region: CAISATGTDTEAFF. In DNA form, the CDR3 reads TGTGCCATCAGCGCTACAGGGACGGACACTGAAGCTTTCTTT.

This clone was detected only a few times. The chain combines TRBV6-5 with TRBJ2-1, with 9 bases identical to TRBD2. Germline V gene lookup returns CDR1 MNHEY and CDR2 SVGAGI. The J segment lost 6 bases and the V segment lost 2 bases, leaving 5 bases of the junction unmatched. The CDR3 extends over 15 amino acids. CDR3 coding DNA: TGTGCCAGCAGTTACCGGGCGGGAGGGGTCAATGAGCAGTTCTTC. Residues: CASSYRAGGVNEQFF.

The genes are TRBV5-1 and TRBJ2-7, with D maybe TRBD2 (5 bases). The germline CDR1 and CDR2 sequences are SGHRS and YFSETQ. The ends were cut back, 0 bases at V and 3 bases at J, with 13 bases in the middle. The length of the CDR3 is 15 residues. The CDR3 loop is CASSLEASWDYEQYF. CDR3 coding DNA: TGCGCCAGCAGCTTGGAGGCTAGCTGGGACTACGAGCAGTACTTC.

The chain recombines TRBV28 with TRBJ2-1; 9 bases are shared with TRBD2. Germline V gives CDR1 MDHEN, CDR2 SYDVKM. The CDR3 loop spans 15 amino acids. With 6 bases clipped from V and 0 bases from J, the junction kept 3 bases outside the gene matches. CDR3 in amino acids: CASSPTSGSYNEQFF. The CDR3 DNA follows: TGTGCCAGCAGCCCGACTAGCGGCTCCTACAATGAGCAGTTCTTC.

V gene TRBV5-1 combines with J gene TRBJ2-5; unclear D gene. V was trimmed by 0 bases and J by 1 base, leaving 13 bases between them. Germline CDR1 and CDR2: SGHRS and YFSETQ. The CDR3 runs 16 residues. CDR3: CASSLDRSKFQETQYF. CDR3 sequence (DNA): TGCGCCAGCAGCTTGGATAGATCTAAATTCCAAGAGACCCAGTACTTC.

The V gene is TRBV5-6, the J gene TRBJ2-1; no firm D call. In germline, CDR1 is SGHDT, CDR2 YYEEEE. The CDR3 has 13 residues. V was clipped by 3 bases and J by 7 bases, with 11 bases between them. The CDR3 DNA sequence: TGTGCCAGCAGCTCCGGAGTAGGTAATGAGCAGTTCTTC. The encoded protein is CASSSGVGNEQFF.

The chain employs TRBV2 and TRBJ1-1; D might be TRBD1 (5 bases). The CDR3 length is 14 residues. V lost 2 bases to trimming and J lost 4 bases, with 11 bases between them. Germline V gives CDR1 SNHLY, CDR2 FYNNEI. CDR3 in DNA: TGTGCCAGCAGTGAAAAGGGGTTGGGCACTGAAGCTTTCTTT. It yields the protein CASSEKGLGTEAFF.

The chain is built from TRBV5-1 and TRBJ2-3; tentatively, D is TRBD2 (5 bases). The CDR3 sequence is 18 residues long. Germline lookup yields CDR1 SGHRS and CDR2 YFSETQ. V was shortened by 2 bases and J by 1 base, with 20 bases between the two germline ends. The CDR3 protein is CASSFTKLGVTGTDTQYF. Here the CDR3 DNA reads TGCGCCAGCAGCTTTACCAAACTAGGCGTTACGGGCACAGATACGCAGTATTTT.

This clone has a single count. The chain combines TRBV7-2 with TRBJ1-5; TRBD1 matches 8 bases. The CDR3 consists of 16 residues. Looked up from germline, CDR1 is SGHTA and CDR2 is FQGNSA. V was clipped by 5 bases and J by 2 bases; unmatched bases: 8. The CDR3 spells CASSITPGQGNQPQHF. In DNA form, the CDR3 reads TGTGCCAGCAGCATAACTCCGGGACAGGGCAATCAGCCCCAGCATTTT.

The chain links TRBV2 to TRBJ1-5, with D tentatively TRBD1 (5 bases). V was pared by 6 bases and J by 3 bases, with 12 bases between. The CDR3 loop spans 14 amino acids. Germline CDR1 reads SNHLY; CDR2 reads FYNNEI. The chain's CDR3 is CASRADSFNQPQHF. The CDR3 nucleotides are TGTGCCAGCAGAGCCGACAGCTTCAATCAGCCCCAGCATTTT.

The rearrangement links TRBV7-2 to TRBJ1-1; D not certain. CDR1 is SGHTA, CDR2 FQGNSA, per germline. V was cut by 1 base and J by 8 bases, with 11 bases left in between. This CDR3 is 13 amino acids long. The CDR3 DNA reads as TGTGCCAGCAGCTTAGGGCAGGTTGGGGAAGCTTTCTTT. Translated: CASSLGQVGEAFF.

The V gene is TRBV7-9, the J gene TRBJ1-2; D ambiguous. Germline CDR1 reads SEHNR; CDR2 reads FQNEAQ (reference sequence). This CDR3 has 16 amino acids. V dropped 5 bases and J dropped 4 bases, with 20 bases sitting between them. CDR3 loop: CASSAINLRETYGYTF. As DNA, the CDR3 is TGTGCCAGCAGCGCCATCAATTTGAGGGAAACCTATGGCTACACCTTC.